This entry features one TCR beta chain sequence. Its antigen remains unidentified. No base quality values were provided; no much bigger clone lies one nucleotide off. Set within a cohort of healthcare workers in London, UK, this nested case-control study involved weekly PCR testing of nasopharyngeal swabs along with blood sampling. Healthcare workers were enrolled in the week of the UK lockdown, from 23 to 31 March 2020, and were followed every week for up to about 16 weeks. This sample is drawn from a study of early T cells in non-severe SARS-CoV-2 infection (dated by TCRdb to the early 2020s). Context from the whole study: Bulk RNA from unsorted whole blood was used for TCR sequencing, so alpha and beta chains could not be paired.

What the authors observed across the whole study: VDJdb matching was skewed toward anti-spike CD8 responses and likely underestimated virus-specific expansions, missing private and CD4 specificities.

The library was made by 5' RACE. TCRdb names NextSeq 500 as the instrument used. To correct for sequencing error and PCR bias, the TCR library protocol tagged individual cDNA molecules with unique molecular identifiers. Sequencing covered both TCR alpha and beta chains, and within each sample the abundances of alpha and beta sequences were tightly co-correlated. The published analysis was carried out like this. Decombinator V4 was used to annotate the V gene, J gene and CDR3 of the TCR sequences. TCRs were defined as expanded if a significant change between any two time points was detected under a Poisson model with p below 0.0001. TCR abundances were normalised to the total number of TCRs sequenced per sample and were expressed as counts per million. MAIT TCRs were defined by TRAV1-2 paired with TRAJ12, TRAJ20 or TRAJ33, and iNKT TCRs by TRAV10 paired with TRAJ18. A search of VDJdb, accessed on 1 November 2021, was run for TCRs annotated to CMV, EBV and SARS-CoV-2, with TCRs annotated for multiple antigens excluded. The raw public reads went through TCRdb reprocessing: fastp at Q25, MiXCR clone calling, in-frame beta chains kept. Identical CDR3 protein sequences are pooled into one entry, listed with their most common genes and DNA. TCRdb, not the authors, supplied the V and J calls. In all, the sample holds approximately 97,000 distinct CDR3 sequences, and approximately 11% of those were seen once. Of the sample, approximately 4.5% is held by the ten largest clones.

V lost 7 bases and J lost 4 bases, and the count of bases not matched to a germline gene is 2. CDR1 and CDR2, per the germline V gene, are SQVTM and ANQGSEA. The CDR3 covers 12 residues, taking in both the cysteine and the phenylalanine. Left in the record is the CDR3 DNA by itself, 36 bases read in frame from the first base. Source: whole blood, taken at baseline. The TCR originated in an adult who was a healthcare worker with PCR-confirmed SARS-CoV-2 infection or an uninfected control (not recorded which). This chain joins TRBV29-1 to TRBJ2-7; 12 middle bases align to TRBD2. The DNA is as follows: TGCAGCGGCCTAGCGGGAGGGTACGAGCAGTACTTC. Its translation reads: CSGLAGGYEQYF.